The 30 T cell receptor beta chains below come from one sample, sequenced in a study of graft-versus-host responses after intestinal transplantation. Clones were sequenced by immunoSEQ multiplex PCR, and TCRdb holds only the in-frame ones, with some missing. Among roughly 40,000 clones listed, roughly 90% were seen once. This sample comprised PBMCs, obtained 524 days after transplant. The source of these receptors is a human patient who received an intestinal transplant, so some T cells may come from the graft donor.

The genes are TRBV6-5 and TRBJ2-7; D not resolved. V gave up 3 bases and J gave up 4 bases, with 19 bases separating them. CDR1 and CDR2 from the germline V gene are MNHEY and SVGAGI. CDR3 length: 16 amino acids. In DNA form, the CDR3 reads TGTGCCAGCAGTTATCGCGGAGCTCCCCAGGCGTACGAGCAGTACTTC. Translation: CASSYRGAPQAYEQYF.

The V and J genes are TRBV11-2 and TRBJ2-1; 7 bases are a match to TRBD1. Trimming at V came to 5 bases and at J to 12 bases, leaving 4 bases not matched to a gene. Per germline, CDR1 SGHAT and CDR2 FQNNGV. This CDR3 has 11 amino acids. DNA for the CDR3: TGTGCCAGCAGCCTCCGGGACAGGCAGTTCTTC. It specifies CASSLRDRQFF.

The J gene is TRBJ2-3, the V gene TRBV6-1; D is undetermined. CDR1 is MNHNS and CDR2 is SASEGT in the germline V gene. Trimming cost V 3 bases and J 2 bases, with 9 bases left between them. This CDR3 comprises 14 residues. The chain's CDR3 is CASSEQVHTDTQYF. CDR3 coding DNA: TGTGCCAGCAGTGAGCAGGTTCACACAGATACGCAGTATTTT.

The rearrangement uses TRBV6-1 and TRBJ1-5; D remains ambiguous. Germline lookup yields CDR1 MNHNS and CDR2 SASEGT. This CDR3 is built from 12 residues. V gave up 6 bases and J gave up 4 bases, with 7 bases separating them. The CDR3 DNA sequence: TGTGCCAGCAGACAGTTAAATCAGCCCCAGCATTTT. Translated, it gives CASRQLNQPQHF.

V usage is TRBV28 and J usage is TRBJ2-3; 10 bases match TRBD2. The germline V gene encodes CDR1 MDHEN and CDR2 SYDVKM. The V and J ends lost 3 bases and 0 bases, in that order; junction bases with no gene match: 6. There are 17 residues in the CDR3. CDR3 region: CASSLGLALSSTDTQYF. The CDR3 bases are TGTGCCAGCAGTTTGGGACTAGCGTTATCTAGCACAGATACGCAGTATTTT.

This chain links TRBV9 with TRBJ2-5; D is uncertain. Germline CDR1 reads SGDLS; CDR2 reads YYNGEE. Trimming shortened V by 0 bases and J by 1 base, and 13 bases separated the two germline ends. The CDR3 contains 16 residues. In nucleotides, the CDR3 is TGTGCCAGCAGCGTAGGGGCTGGTAGCTCCCAAGAGACCCAGTACTTC. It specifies CASSVGAGSSQETQYF.

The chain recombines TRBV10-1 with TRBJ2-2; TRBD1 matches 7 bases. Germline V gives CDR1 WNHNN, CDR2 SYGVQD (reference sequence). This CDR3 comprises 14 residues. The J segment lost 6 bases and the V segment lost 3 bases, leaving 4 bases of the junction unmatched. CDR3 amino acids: CASSDRGWSGELFF. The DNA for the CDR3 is TGCGCCAGCAGTGACAGGGGGTGGTCCGGGGAGCTGTTTTTT.

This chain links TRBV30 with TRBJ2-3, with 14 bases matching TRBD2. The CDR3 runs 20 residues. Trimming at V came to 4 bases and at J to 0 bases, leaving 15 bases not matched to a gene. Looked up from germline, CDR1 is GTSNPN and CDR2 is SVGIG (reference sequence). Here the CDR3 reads CAWISPRLAGGKGSTDTQYF. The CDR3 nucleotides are TGTGCCTGGATCTCGCCTAGACTAGCGGGAGGGAAGGGTAGCACAGATACGCAGTATTTT.

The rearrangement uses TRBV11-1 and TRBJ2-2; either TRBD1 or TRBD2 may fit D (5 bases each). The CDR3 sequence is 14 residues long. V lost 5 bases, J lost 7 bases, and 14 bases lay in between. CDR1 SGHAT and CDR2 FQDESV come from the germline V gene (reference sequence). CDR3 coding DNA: TGTGCCAGCAGCCTACTCCGGGGCGTCGGGGAGCTGTTTTTT. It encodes CASSLLRGVGELFF.

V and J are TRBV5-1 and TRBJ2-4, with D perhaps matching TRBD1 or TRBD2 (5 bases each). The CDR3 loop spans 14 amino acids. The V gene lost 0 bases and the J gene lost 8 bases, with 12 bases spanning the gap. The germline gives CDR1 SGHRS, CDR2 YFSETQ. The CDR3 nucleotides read TGCGCCAGCAGCTTGGACTCCGGGACGGACATTCAGTACTTC. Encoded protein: CASSLDSGTDIQYF.

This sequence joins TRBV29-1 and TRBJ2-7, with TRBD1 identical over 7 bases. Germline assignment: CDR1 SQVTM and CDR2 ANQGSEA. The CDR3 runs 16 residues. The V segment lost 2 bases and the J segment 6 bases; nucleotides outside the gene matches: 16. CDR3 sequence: CSVEPGRGTEVGEQYF. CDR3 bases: TGCAGCGTTGAACCAGGAAGGGGGACAGAAGTTGGCGAGCAGTACTTC.

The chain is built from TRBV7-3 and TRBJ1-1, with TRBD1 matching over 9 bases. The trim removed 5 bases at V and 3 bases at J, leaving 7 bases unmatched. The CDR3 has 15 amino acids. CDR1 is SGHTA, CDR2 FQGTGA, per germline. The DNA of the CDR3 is TGTGCCAGCAGCCCTGGACAGGGGCGGCACACTGAAGCTTTCTTT. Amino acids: CASSPGQGRHTEAFF.

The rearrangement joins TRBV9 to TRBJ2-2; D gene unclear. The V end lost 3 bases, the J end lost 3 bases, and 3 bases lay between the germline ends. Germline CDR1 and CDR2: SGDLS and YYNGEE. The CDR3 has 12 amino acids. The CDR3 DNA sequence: TGTGCCAGCAGCGCTGACACCGGGGAGCTGTTTTTT. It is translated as CASSADTGELFF.

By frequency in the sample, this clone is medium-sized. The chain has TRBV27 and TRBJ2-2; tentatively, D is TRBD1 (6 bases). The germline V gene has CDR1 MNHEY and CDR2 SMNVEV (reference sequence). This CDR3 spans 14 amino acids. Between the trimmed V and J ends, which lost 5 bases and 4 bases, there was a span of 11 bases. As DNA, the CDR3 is TGTGCCAGCAGTCCAGGGGACACCACCGGGGAGCTGTTTTTT. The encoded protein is CASSPGDTTGELFF.

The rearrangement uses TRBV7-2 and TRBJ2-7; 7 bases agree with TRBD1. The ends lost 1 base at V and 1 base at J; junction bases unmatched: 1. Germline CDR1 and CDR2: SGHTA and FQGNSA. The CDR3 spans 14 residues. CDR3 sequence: CASSLEGQSYEQYF. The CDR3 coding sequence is TGTGCCAGCAGCTTAGAGGGACAGTCCTACGAGCAGTACTTC.

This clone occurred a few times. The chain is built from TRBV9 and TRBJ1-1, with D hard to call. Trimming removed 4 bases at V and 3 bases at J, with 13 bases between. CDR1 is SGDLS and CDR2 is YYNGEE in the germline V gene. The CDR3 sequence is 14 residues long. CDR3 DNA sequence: TGTGCCAGCAGCCCCCGAGGAGTGGACACTGAAGCTTTCTTT. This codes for CASSPRGVDTEAFF.

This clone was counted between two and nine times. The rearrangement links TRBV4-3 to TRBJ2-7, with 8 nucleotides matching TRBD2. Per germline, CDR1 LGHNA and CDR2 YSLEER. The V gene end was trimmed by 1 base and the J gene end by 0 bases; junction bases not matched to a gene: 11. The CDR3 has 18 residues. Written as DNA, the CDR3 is TGCGCCAGCAGCCAAGCAAGGAAAAAGCGGGAGAGCTCCTACGAGCAGTACTTC. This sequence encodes CASSQARKKRESSYEQYF.

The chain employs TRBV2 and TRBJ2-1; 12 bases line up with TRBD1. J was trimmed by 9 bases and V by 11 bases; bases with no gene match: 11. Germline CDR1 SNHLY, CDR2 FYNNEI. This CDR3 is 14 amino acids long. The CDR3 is CAAGTGTGGSEQFF. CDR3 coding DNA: TGTGCCGCAGGAACCGGGACAGGGGGCAGTGAGCAGTTCTTC.

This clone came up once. The CDR3 loop is CAIRGSGSGETQYF. The CDR3 DNA reads TGTGCCATCAGGGGTTCCGGGTCGGGGGAGACCCAGTACTTC. V is TRBV10-3 and J is TRBJ2-5; D might be TRBD2 (5 bases). The CDR3 is 14 residues long. The germline V gene encodes CDR1 ENHRY and CDR2 SYGVKD. V lost 6 bases and J lost 5, with 16 bases in between.

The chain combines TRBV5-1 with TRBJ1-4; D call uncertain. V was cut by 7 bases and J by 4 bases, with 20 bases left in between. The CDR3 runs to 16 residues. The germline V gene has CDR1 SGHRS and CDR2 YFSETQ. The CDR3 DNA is TGCGCCAGCCGGCCGGGCCCGGGTCGTATTAATGAAAAACTGTTTTTT. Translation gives CASRPGPGRINEKLFF.

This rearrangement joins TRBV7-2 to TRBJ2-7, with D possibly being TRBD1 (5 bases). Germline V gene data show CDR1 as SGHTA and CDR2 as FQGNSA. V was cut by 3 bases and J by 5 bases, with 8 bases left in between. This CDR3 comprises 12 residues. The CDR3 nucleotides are TGTGCCAGCAGCTTTGCAGGGAACGAGCAGTACTTC. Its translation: CASSFAGNEQYF.

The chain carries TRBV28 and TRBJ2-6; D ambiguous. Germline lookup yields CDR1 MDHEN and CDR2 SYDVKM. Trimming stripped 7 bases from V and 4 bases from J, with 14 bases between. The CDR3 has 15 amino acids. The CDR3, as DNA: TGTGCCAGCACCACAACTGGTCGGGGGGCCAACGTCCTGACTTTC. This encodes CASTTTGRGANVLTF. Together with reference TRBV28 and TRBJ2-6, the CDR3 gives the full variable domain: DVKVTQSSRYLVKRTGEKVFLECVQDMDHENMFWYRQDPGLGLRLIYFSYDVKMKEKGDIPEGYSVSREKKERFSLILESASTNQTSMYLCASTTTGRGANVLTFGAGSRLTVL.

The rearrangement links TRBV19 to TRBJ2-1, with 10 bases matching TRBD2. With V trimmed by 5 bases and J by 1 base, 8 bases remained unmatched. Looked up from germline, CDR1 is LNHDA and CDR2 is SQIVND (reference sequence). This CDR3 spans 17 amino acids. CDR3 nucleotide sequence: TGTGCCAGTAGTGTCCTCCTAGCGGGAGCTTCCTACAATGAGCAGTTCTTC. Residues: CASSVLLAGASYNEQFF.

The CDR3 nucleotides read TGTGCCAGCAGCCCTAGGACAGGGACTGGGGAGACCCAGTACTTC. This codes for CASSPRTGTGETQYF. This sequence joins TRBV5-6 and TRBJ2-5; TRBD1 agrees at 8 bases. The V segment lost 4 bases and the J segment 5 bases; nucleotides outside the gene matches: 10. Germline values: CDR1 SGHDT, CDR2 YYEEEE. The CDR3 is 15 residues long.

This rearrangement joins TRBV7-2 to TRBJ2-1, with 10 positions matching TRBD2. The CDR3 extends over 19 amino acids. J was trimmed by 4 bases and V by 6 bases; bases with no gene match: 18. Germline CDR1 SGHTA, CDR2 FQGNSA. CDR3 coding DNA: TGTGCCAGCAGTCTTATTCCCTCCCTAGCGGGAGTAGGGTACAATGAGCAGTTCTTC. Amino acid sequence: CASSLIPSLAGVGYNEQFF.

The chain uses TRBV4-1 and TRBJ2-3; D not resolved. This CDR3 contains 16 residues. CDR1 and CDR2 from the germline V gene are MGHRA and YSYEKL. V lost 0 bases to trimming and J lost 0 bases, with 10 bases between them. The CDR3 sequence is CASSQDGYPSTDTQYF. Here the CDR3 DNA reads TGCGCCAGCAGCCAAGATGGGTACCCAAGCACAGATACGCAGTATTTT.

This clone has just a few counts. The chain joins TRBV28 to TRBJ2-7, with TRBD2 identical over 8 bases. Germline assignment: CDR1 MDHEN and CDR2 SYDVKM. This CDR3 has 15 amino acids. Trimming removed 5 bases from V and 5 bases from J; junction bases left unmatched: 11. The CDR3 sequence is CASSPPAGGGNEQYF. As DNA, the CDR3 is TGTGCCAGCAGTCCCCCTGCGGGAGGAGGGAACGAGCAGTACTTC.

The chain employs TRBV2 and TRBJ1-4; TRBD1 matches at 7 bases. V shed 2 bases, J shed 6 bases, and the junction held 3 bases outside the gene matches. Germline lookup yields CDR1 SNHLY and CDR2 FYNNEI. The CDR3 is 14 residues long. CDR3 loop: CASSEPRGDEKLFF. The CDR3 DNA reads TGTGCCAGCAGTGAACCCAGGGGGGATGAAAAACTGTTTTTT.

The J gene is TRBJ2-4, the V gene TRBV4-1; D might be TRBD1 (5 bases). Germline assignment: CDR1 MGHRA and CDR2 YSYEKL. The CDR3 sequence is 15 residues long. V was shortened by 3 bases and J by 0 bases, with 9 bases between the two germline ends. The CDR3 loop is CASSHPTVAKNIQYF. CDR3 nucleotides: TGCGCCAGCAGCCACCCGACAGTAGCCAAAAACATTCAGTACTTC.

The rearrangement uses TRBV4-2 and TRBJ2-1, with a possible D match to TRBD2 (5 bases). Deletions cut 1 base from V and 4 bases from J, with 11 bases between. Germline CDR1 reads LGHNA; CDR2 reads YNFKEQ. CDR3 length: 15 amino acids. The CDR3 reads CASSQALAAYNEQFF. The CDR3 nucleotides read TGTGCCAGCAGCCAAGCGCTAGCAGCTTACAATGAGCAGTTCTTC.